This passage covers 11 T cell receptor beta chains from one sample sequenced in a study of CD8+CD57+ T cells in acquired aplastic anemia. All sequencing subjects had displayed CD8+CD57+ cell expansion on flow cytometry. Template material for TCR beta VDJ and CDR3 profiling consisted of genomic DNA. TCRdb re-called the reads through MiXCR, storing one row per CDR3 protein. The table has 150,000 or so distinct CDR3 sequences, around half seen once. Material for sequencing was sorted CD4+, CD8+, or CD8+CD57+ T cells (not recorded which) from PBMCs. These receptors were taken from a human donor with aplastic anemia.

The sample holds many counts of this clonotype. Germline and junction disagree at one end, which may indicate a read error. This chain uses TRBV5-1 with TRBJ1-2, with TRBD1 as a possible D gene (6 bases). Per germline, CDR1 SGHRS and CDR2 YFSETQ. The CDR3 sequence is 13 residues long. The DNA for the CDR3 is TGCGCCAGCAGCTTGAGGGGGGATTATGGTTACACCTTC. This sequence encodes CASSLRGDYGYTF.

This chain joins TRBV11-2 and TRBJ1-4; 7 bases fit TRBD1. J was trimmed by 4 bases and V by 5 bases; bases with no gene match: 13. The CDR3 is made up of 17 amino acids. The germline V gene encodes CDR1 SGHAT and CDR2 FQNNGV. The CDR3 DNA sequence: TGTGCCAGCAGCCTACGGGACAGCAAAGACGATAATGAAAAACTGTTTTTT. Its protein is CASSLRDSKDDNEKLFF.

This chain uses TRBV10-2 with TRBJ1-2; 11 bases align to TRBD1. The germline V gene encodes CDR1 WSHSY and CDR2 SAAADI. Trimming removed 5 bases from V and 6 bases from J; junction bases left unmatched: 5. The CDR3 consists of 14 residues. The CDR3, as DNA: TGCGCCAGCAGTCCGGACAGGGGGCCGAATGGCTACACCTTC. Residues: CASSPDRGPNGYTF.

This chain joins TRBV15 and TRBJ1-2, with D uncertain. The CDR3 contains 16 residues. Trimming shortened V by 0 bases and J by 2 bases, and 13 bases separated the two germline ends. In germline, CDR1 is LNHNV, CDR2 YYDKDF (reference sequence). The CDR3 DNA sequence: TGTGCCACCAGCAGAGACCCACCCAGAGAGAACTATGGCTACACCTTC. Residues: CATSRDPPRENYGYTF.

Ten or more counts support this clonotype. The chain employs TRBV12-3 or TRBV12-4 and TRBJ2-1; 10 bases map to TRBD2. J was trimmed by 6 bases and V by 4 bases; bases with no gene match: 12. CDR3 length: 17 amino acids. The CDR3 DNA reads as TGTGCCAGCAGTTCCGAGAGCGGGGGGGCATTAGGCAATGAGCAGTTCTTC. Amino acids: CASSSESGGALGNEQFF.

This clonotype came up many times. The chain joins TRBV6-5 to TRBJ2-5; D is ambiguous. Trimming removed 0 bases at V and 2 bases at J, with 13 bases between. Germline V gene lookup returns CDR1 MNHEY and CDR2 SVGAGI. The CDR3 consists of 16 residues. In nucleotides, the CDR3 is TGTGCCAGCAGTTACTCTCGGGCAGTGGGACAAGAGACCCAGTACTTC. Residues: CASSYSRAVGQETQYF.

This clonotype was counted at least ten times. The gene calls are TRBV19 and TRBJ1-5; TRBD1 is a possible D gene (5 bases). Between the trimmed V and J ends, which lost 3 bases and 3 bases, there was a span of 12 bases. CDR1 is LNHDA, CDR2 SQIVND, per germline (reference sequence). The CDR3 length is 15 residues. CDR3 sequence: CASSMNRIPNQPQHF. In DNA, the CDR3 is TGTGCCAGTAGTATGAACAGGATTCCCAATCAGCCCCAGCATTTT. The full variable domain, completed using reference TRBV19 and TRBJ1-5, is DGGITQSPKYLFRKEGQNVTLSCEQNLNHDAMYWYRQDPGQGLRLIYYSQIVNDFQKGDIAEGYSVSREKKESFPLTVTSAQKNPTAFYLCASSMNRIPNQPQHFGDGTRLSIL.

V is TRBV10-3 and J is TRBJ2-1; 8 nucleotides match TRBD1. V lost 3 bases and J lost 3; bases outside the gene matches: 4. The length of the CDR3 is 15 residues. Germline V CDR1 and CDR2: ENHRY, SYGVKD. CDR3 nucleotide sequence: TGTGCCATCAGTGATTTGGACAGGGTCTACAATGAGCAGTTCTTC. Protein sequence: CAISDLDRVYNEQFF.

This rearrangement joins TRBV2 to TRBJ1-2; 7 nucleotides agree with TRBD1. The CDR3 covers 16 residues. Unmatched junction bases numbered 11, after V lost 4 bases and J lost 3 bases. In germline, CDR1 is SNHLY, CDR2 FYNNEI. For the CDR3, the DNA is TGTGCCAGCAGTGTCGCGGGAGGGGGCGCAGACTATGGCTACACCTTC. This translates into CASSVAGGGADYGYTF.

DNA for the CDR3: TGTGCCAGCAGTGCAAACCTCAGAGAAAACTATGGCTACACCTTC. Translation: CASSANLRENYGYTF. The chain combines TRBV27 with TRBJ1-2; D is unclear. This CDR3 spans 15 amino acids. Germline loops: CDR1 MNHEY, CDR2 SMNVEV (reference sequence). Trimming cost V 5 bases and J 2 bases, with 15 bases left between them.

Details on this clonotype: One end of the junction does not line up with germline, which may come from a read error. The V gene is TRBV29-1, the J gene TRBJ2-2; 7 bases line up with TRBD2. There are 12 residues in the CDR3. In germline, CDR1 is SQVTM, CDR2 ANQGSEA. The DNA for the CDR3 is TGCAGCGTCCTTCGGGGGGACCGGGGAGCCGTTTTT. Its protein is CSVLRGDRGAVF.